These 21 T cell receptor beta chains originate from one sample sequenced in a study of shared clonotypes between healthy human individuals. Clones were sequenced by immunoSEQ multiplex PCR, and TCRdb holds only the in-frame ones, with some missing. There are under 1,100,000 clones in the sample; around 78% occur only once, and around 0.61% lies in the top ten. The specimen sequenced was memory CD4+ T cells from PBMCs. Subset specified: CD45RA-negative fraction. These TCRs come from a man aged 18-30 years in good health. Some clones in this sample may be carry-over from other donors' samples.

The V gene is TRBV7-3, the J gene TRBJ2-2; no clear D gene. V lost 5 bases to trimming and J lost 0 bases, with 7 bases between them. This CDR3 region has 14 residues. Germline V CDR1 and CDR2: SGHTA, FQGTGA. For the CDR3, the DNA is TGTGCCAGCAGCCCGCTCGCGAACACCGGGGAGCTGTTTTTT. Its translation: CASSPLANTGELFF.

Comments on this clone: This sequence may be a read error, since a much larger clone differs from it by one base. The chain combines TRBV6-6 with TRBJ1-1, with D tentatively TRBD1 (6 bases). Germline CDR1 is MNHNY and CDR2 is SVGAGI (reference sequence). The CDR3 totals 13 residues. The CDR3 sequence is CASSKRKGDDASF. CDR3 DNA: TGTGCCAGCAGCAAAAGGAAGGGGGATGACGCTTCCTTT.

The V and J genes are TRBV6-5 and TRBJ1-5, with D possibly being TRBD1 (5 bases). The CDR3 spans 14 residues. V gave up 4 bases and J gave up 0 bases, with 7 bases separating them. The V gene's germline CDR1 is MNHEY and CDR2 SVGAGI. CDR3 residues: CASSWTPSNQPQHF. For the CDR3, the DNA is TGTGCCAGCAGTTGGACACCTAGCAATCAGCCCCAGCATTTT.

J is TRBJ2-3 and V is TRBV29-1, with a tentative D call TRBD1 (6 bases). Trimming pared 7 bases from V and 1 base from J, leaving 15 bases between. CDR1 is SQVTM, CDR2 ANQGSEA, per germline. This CDR3 spans 14 amino acids. The CDR3 loop reads CSAAQGRGTDTQYF. Here the CDR3 DNA reads TGCAGCGCTGCACAGGGTCGGGGCACAGATACGCAGTATTTT.

V is TRBV2 and J is TRBJ2-3; D is ambiguous. V was pared by 5 bases and J by 0 bases, with 12 bases between. The CDR3 totals 15 residues. CDR1 SNHLY and CDR2 FYNNEI come from the germline V gene. The CDR3 region is CASSPGPPSTDTQYF. The CDR3, as DNA: TGTGCCAGCAGTCCCGGGCCCCCAAGCACAGATACGCAGTATTTT.

A word on this clone: The same CDR3 can be traced to other DNA sequences in this sample. The V call is TRBV18, the J call TRBJ1-2, with D possibly being TRBD1 (6 bases). V was pared by 3 bases and J by 3 bases, with 8 bases between. CDR3 length: 13 residues. From germline, CDR1 is KGHSH and CDR2 LQKENI. The CDR3 protein is CASSPDRYYGYTF. The CDR3 nucleotides read TGTGCCAGCTCACCGGACAGATACTATGGCTACACCTTC. The whole variable domain, filled in from reference TRBV18 and TRBJ1-2, reads NAGVMQNPRHLVRRRGQEARLRCSPMKGHSHVYWYRQLPEEGLKFMVYLQKENIIDESGMPKERFSAEFPKEGPSILRIQQVVRGDSAAYFCASSPDRYYGYTFGSGTRLTVV.

This chain joins TRBV28 and TRBJ1-2; D is perhaps TRBD1 (6 bases). Germline CDR1 is MDHEN and CDR2 is SYDVKM. The CDR3 runs 16 residues. The germline V and J ends were trimmed by 5 bases and 6 bases, with 22 bases remaining between them. CDR3 in amino acids: CASSIPGGGRRDGYTF. CDR3 DNA: TGTGCCAGCAGTATCCCGGGAGGGGGGCGCCGGGATGGCTACACCTTC.

In DNA, the CDR3 is TGTGCCTGGACCCCGACGGCAGGCTATGGCTACACCTTC. Its translation: CAWTPTAGYGYTF. V gene TRBV30 combines with J gene TRBJ1-2, with D hard to call. Trimming pared 4 bases from V and 4 bases from J, leaving 13 bases between. The CDR3 runs 13 residues. Germline V CDR1 and CDR2: GTSNPN, SVGIG (reference sequence).

This clone was detected only once. The chain has TRBV6-1 and TRBJ1-5; D possibly corresponds to TRBD1 (5 bases). CDR3 length equals 15 residues. Trimming stripped 1 base from V and 2 bases from J, with 9 bases between. In germline, CDR1 is MNHNS, CDR2 SASEGT. CDR3 residues: CASSEGQGRNQPQHF. The DNA of the CDR3 is TGTGCCAGCAGTGAAGGCCAGGGCCGCAATCAGCCCCAGCATTTT.

With respect to this clone: The sample carries other DNA sequences with the same CDR3. The chain is built from TRBV19 and TRBJ1-2; 7 positions agree with TRBD1. CDR1 is LNHDA, CDR2 SQIVND, per germline (reference sequence). The CDR3 is made up of 15 amino acids. J lost 3 bases, V lost 3 bases, and 7 bases had no gene match. The CDR3 nucleotides are TGTGCCAGTAGTATCTCGGCCGGACAGGACTATGGCTACACCTTC. Its protein is CASSISAGQDYGYTF.

The chain employs TRBV7-3 and TRBJ2-1; D is ambiguous. The CDR3 contains 12 residues. With 1 base removed from V and 10 bases from J, the gap between germline ends came to 8 bases. CDR1 is SGHTA and CDR2 is FQGTGA in the germline V gene. CDR3 sequence reads: CASSLSPDEQFF. CDR3 nucleotides: TGTGCCAGCAGCTTAAGCCCCGACGAGCAGTTCTTC.

The chain carries TRBV4-1 and TRBJ1-1; no clear D gene. The CDR3 runs to 16 residues. Germline CDR1 and CDR2: MGHRA and YSYEKL. V dropped 1 base and J dropped 1 base, with 13 bases sitting between them. The CDR3 here is CASSQVPPPGNTEAFF. CDR3 nucleotides: TGCGCCAGCAGCCAAGTTCCCCCCCCAGGGAACACTGAAGCTTTCTTT.

The chain is built from TRBV28 and TRBJ2-7; D is perhaps TRBD1 (6 bases). The CDR3 is 12 amino acids. Germline CDR1 is MDHEN and CDR2 is SYDVKM. Trimming cost V 6 bases and J 11 bases, with 17 bases left between them. In DNA, the CDR3 is TGTGCCAGCAGCCTCAACAGGGAAGCTAAGTACTTC. This sequence encodes CASSLNREAKYF.

This clone has only a few counts. This same CDR3 is encoded by further DNA sequences in the sample. The chain recombines TRBV28 with TRBJ1-1; weak D call: TRBD1 (5 bases). V was shortened by 5 bases and J by 1 base, with 11 bases between the two germline ends. This CDR3 is built from 14 residues. Germline V lookup: CDR1 MDHEN, CDR2 SYDVKM. The CDR3, as DNA: TGTGCCAGCAGTACAACGGGGGGGAACACTGAAGCTTTCTTT. This codes for CASSTTGGNTEAFF.

This clone was seen more than once but under ten times. V is TRBV6-1 and J is TRBJ1-1; D not resolved. CDR3 size: 12 residues. CDR1 is MNHNS, CDR2 SASEGT, per germline. The V and J ends lost 6 bases and 2 bases respectively, with 7 bases between them. This chain's CDR3 is CASSLFNTEAFF. In nucleotides, the CDR3 is TGTGCCAGCAGCCTGTTCAACACTGAAGCTTTCTTT.

This clone appeared a few times. The chain couples TRBV6-5 to TRBJ1-1; no clear D. V lost 6 bases to trimming and J lost 3 bases, with 8 bases between them. The CDR3 sequence is 12 residues long. Germline V gene sequence: CDR1 MNHEY, CDR2 SVGAGI. CDR3 nucleotides: TGTGCCAGCAGCTGGGGTGACACTGAAGCTTTCTTT. Amino acids: CASSWGDTEAFF.

The genes are TRBV7-7 and TRBJ2-1, with D possibly being TRBD1 or TRBD2 (5 bases each). Germline V gene lookup returns CDR1 SSHAT and CDR2 FNYEAQ (reference sequence). CDR3 length: 15 residues. The V and J ends lost 3 bases and 5 bases respectively, with 14 bases between them. The CDR3 bases are TGTGCCAGCAGCTTCGGGCAGGGAGCCCACAATGAGCAGTTCTTC. Encoded protein: CASSFGQGAHNEQFF.

This clone was observed at least ten times. This specimen includes other DNA sequences encoding the same CDR3. The rearrangement links TRBV29-1 to TRBJ2-3; D may be TRBD2 (6 bases). The CDR3 spans 14 residues. Per germline, CDR1 SQVTM and CDR2 ANQGSEA. With 5 bases removed from V and 4 bases from J, the gap between germline ends came to 16 bases. The CDR3 DNA follows: TGCAGCGTTCGGGCGGGGACGGGCCCAGATACGCAGTATTTT. Its translation is CSVRAGTGPDTQYF.

The chain employs TRBV6-4 and TRBJ2-1; TRBD1 is a possible D gene (6 bases). This CDR3 is 13 amino acids long. CDR1 and CDR2 from the germline V gene are MRHNA and SNTAGT. Trimming took off 5 bases at V and 9 bases at J, with 14 bases between the two ends. CDR3 DNA sequence: TGTGCCAGCAGTAAACAGGGAAACGTTGAGCAGTTCTTC. Residues: CASSKQGNVEQFF.

The chain combines TRBV7-9 with TRBJ2-3, with a tentative D call TRBD2 (7 bases). CDR1 and CDR2 from the germline V gene are SEHNR and FQNEAQ (reference sequence). Trimming removed 1 base at V and 5 bases at J, with 13 bases between. The CDR3 runs 15 residues. The CDR3: CASSLGRGGGDTQYF. For the CDR3, the DNA is TGTGCCAGCAGCTTAGGACGCGGGGGCGGAGATACGCAGTATTTT.

V is TRBV11-2 and J is TRBJ2-5; the match to TRBD1 covers 7 bases. Losses at the gene ends were 8 bases for V and 2 bases for J; bases not matched to a gene: 5. This CDR3 region has 13 residues. Germline-derived CDR1 and CDR2 are SGHAT and FQNNGV. CDR3 in DNA: TGTGCCAGCGGCACAGGGGTTCAAGAGACCCAGTACTTC. It is translated as CASGTGVQETQYF.